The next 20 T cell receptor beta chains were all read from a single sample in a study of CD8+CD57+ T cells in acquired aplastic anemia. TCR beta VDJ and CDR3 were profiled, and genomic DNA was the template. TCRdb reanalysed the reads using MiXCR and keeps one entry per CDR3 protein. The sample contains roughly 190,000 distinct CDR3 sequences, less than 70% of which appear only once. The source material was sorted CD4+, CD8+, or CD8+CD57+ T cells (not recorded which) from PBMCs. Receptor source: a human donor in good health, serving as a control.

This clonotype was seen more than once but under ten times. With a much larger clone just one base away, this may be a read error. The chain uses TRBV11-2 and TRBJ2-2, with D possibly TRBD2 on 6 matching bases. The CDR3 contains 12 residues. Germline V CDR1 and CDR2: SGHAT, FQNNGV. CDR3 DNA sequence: TGTGCCAGCAGCTATTACACCGGGGGGCTGTTTTTT. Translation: CASSYYTGGLFF.

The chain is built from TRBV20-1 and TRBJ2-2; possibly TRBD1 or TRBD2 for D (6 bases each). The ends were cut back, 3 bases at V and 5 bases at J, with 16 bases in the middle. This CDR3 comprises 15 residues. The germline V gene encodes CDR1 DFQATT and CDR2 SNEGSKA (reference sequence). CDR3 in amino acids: CSAREGLGATGELFF. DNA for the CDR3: TGCAGTGCTAGGGAGGGGCTGGGGGCGACCGGGGAGCTGTTTTTT.

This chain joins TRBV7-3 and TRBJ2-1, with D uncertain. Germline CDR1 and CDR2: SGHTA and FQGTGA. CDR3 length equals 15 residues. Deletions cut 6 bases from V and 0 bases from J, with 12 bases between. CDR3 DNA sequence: TGTGCCAGCAGACGCCGGGTTAGCTCCTACAATGAGCAGTTCTTC. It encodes CASRRRVSSYNEQFF.

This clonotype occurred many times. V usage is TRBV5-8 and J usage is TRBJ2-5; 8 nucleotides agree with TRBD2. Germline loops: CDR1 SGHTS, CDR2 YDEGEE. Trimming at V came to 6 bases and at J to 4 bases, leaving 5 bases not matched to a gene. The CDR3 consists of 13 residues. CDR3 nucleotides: TGTGCCAGCACCGGGGGGGCGGGAGAGACCCAGTACTTC. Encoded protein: CASTGGAGETQYF.

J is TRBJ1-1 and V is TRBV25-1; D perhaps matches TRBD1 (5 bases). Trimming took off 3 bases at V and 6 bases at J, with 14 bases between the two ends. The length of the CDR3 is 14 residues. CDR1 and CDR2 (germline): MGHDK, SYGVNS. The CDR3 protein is CASSDRGAASEAFF. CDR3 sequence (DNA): TGTGCCAGCAGTGATCGGGGCGCAGCCTCTGAAGCTTTCTTT.

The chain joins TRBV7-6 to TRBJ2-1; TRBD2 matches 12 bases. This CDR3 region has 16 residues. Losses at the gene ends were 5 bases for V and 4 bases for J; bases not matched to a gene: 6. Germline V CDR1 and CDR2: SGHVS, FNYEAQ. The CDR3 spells CASSRTSGETYNEQFF. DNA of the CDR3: TGTGCCAGCAGCCGGACTAGCGGGGAAACATACAATGAGCAGTTCTTC.

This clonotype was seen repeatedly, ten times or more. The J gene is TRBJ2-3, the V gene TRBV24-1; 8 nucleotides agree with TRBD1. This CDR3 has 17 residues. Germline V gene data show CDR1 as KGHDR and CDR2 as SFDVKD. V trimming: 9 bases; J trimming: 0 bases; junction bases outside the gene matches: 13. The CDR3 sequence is CATQAPGQVSSTDTQYF. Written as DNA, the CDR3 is TGTGCCACCCAAGCCCCGGGACAGGTGTCTAGCACAGATACGCAGTATTTT.

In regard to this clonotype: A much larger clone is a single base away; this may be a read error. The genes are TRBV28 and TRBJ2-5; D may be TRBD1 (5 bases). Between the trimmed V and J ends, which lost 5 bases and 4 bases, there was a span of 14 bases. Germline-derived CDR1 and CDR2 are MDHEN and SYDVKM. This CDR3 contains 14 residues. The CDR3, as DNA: TGTGCCAGCAGTGGAAGGGGATTAAGAGAGACCCAGTACTTC. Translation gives CASSGRGLRETQYF.

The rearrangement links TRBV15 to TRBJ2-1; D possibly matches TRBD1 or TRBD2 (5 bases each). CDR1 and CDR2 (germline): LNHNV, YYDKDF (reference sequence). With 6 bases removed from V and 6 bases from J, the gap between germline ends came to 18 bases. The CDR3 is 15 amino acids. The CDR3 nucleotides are TGTGCCACCAGTGCGGGCAGGGCCTTGGGCAATGAGCAGTTCTTC. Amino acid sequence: CATSAGRALGNEQFF.

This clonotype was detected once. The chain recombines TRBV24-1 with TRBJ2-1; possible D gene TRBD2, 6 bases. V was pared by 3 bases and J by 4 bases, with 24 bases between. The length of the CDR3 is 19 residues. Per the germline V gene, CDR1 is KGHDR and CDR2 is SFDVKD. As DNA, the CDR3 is TGTGCCACCAGTGATGTATTCGGGGGAGGAGGGTGGAGGTACAATGAGCAGTTCTTC. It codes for CATSDVFGGGGWRYNEQFF.

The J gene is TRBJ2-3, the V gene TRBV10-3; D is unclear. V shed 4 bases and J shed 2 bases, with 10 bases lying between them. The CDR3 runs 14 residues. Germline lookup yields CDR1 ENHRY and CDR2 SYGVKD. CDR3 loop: CAISGLRNTDTQYF. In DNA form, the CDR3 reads TGTGCCATCAGTGGTCTGCGGAACACAGATACGCAGTATTTT.

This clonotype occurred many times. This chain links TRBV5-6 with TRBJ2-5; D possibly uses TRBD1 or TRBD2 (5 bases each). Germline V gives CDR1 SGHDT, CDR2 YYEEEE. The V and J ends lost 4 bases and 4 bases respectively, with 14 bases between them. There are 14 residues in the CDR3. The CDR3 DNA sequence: TGTGCCAGCAGCCTGCGGGCAGGGTCAGAGACCCAGTACTTC. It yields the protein CASSLRAGSETQYF. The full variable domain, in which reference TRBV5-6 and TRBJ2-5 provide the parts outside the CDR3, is DAGVTQSPTHLIKTRGQQVTLRCSPKSGHDTVSWYQQALGQGPQFIFQYYEEEERQRGNFPDRFSGHQFPNYSSELNVNALLLGDSALYLCASSLRAGSETQYFGPGTRLLVL.

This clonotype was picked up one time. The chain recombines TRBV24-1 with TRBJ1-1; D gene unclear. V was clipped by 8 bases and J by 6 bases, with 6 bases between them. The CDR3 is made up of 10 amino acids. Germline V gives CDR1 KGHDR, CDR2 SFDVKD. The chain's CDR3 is CATILAEAFF. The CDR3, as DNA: TGTGCCACCATTCTGGCTGAAGCTTTCTTT.

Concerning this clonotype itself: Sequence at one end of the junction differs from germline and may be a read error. The CDR3 protein is CASSYYGRKIF. In DNA form, the CDR3 reads TGTGCCAGCAGTTACTATGGCAGGAAGATCTTC. The rearrangement joins TRBV10-3 to TRBJ1-2; the D is unclear. The CDR3 spans 11 residues. CDR1 and CDR2 (germline): ENHRY, SYGVKD.

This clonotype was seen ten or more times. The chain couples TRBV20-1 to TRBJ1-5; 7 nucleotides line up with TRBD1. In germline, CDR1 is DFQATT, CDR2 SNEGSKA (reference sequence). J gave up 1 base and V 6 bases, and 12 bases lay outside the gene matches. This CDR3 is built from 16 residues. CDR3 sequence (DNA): TGCAGTGCCATCGGACAGGCCAAGGACAGCAATCAGCCCCAGCATTTT. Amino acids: CSAIGQAKDSNQPQHF.

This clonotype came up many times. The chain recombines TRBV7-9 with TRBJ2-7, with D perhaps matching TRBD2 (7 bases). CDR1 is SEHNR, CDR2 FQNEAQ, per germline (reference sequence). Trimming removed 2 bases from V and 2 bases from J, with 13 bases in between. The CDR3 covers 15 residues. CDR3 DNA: TGTGCCAGCAGCTTACGTGGGGGGGGCCCCTACGAGCAGTACTTC. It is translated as CASSLRGGGPYEQYF.

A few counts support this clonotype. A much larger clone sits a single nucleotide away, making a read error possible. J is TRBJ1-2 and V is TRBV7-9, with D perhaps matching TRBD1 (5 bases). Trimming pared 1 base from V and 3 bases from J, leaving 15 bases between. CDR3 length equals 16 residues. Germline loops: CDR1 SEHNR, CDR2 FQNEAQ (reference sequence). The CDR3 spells CASSLGGSGTDYGYTF. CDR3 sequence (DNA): TGTGCCAGCAGCTTAGGGGGCTCAGGGACGGACTATGGCTACACCTTC. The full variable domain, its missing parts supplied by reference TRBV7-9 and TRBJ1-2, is DTGVSQNPRHKITKRGQNVTFRCDPISEHNRLYWYRQTLGQGPEFLTYFQNEAQLEKSRLLSDRFSAERPKGSFSTLEIQRTEQGDSAMYLCASSLGGSGTDYGYTFGSGTRLTVV.

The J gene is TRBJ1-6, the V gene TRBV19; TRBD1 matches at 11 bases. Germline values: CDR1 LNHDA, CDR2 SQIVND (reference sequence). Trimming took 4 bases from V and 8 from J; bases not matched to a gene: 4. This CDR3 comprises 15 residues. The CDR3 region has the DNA TGTGCCAGTAGTACGGGACAGGGGGGATATTCACCCCTCCACTTT. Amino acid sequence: CASSTGQGGYSPLHF.

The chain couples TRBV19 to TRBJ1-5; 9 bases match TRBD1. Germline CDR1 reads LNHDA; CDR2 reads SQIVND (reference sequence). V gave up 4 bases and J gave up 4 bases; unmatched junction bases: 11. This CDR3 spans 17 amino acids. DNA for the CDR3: TGTGCCAGTAGTAGCGAAGAAGACAGGGGGTGGAATCAGCCCCAGCATTTT. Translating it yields CASSSEEDRGWNQPQHF.

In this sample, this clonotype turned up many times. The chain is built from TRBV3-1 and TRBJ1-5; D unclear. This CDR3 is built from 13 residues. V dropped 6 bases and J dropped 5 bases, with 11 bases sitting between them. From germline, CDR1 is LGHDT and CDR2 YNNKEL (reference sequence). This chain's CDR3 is CASSPVGDQPQHF. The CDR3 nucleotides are TGTGCCAGCAGTCCAGTCGGGGATCAGCCCCAGCATTTT.